A single sample is the source of the 27 T cell receptor beta chains below, sequenced in a study of cytomegalovirus exposure and HLA in healthy donors (dated by TCRdb to about 2017). The library came from the immunoSEQ multiplex PCR assay. For the multiplex PCR, a mixture combining 60 forward primers for TCR Vbeta segments and 13 reverse primers for TCR Jbeta segments was used. The source is immuneACCESS, and TCRdb retained only in-frame sequences with V and J called. Part of the clones is not carried over; for the studies checked, unresolved V genes explain less than half of this, and the remainder is unexplained. The sample data list about 200,000 clones, and 79% of these were observed just once. Clones ranked in the top ten supply 1.5% to 1.7% of the sample. What was sequenced was PBMCs. The receptors were sampled from a girl aged 5-17 years in good health and CMV-seropositive.

This clone appeared a single time. The chain has TRBV19 and TRBJ2-2; 9 nucleotides agree with TRBD1. CDR1 and CDR2 (germline): LNHDA, SQIVND (reference sequence). The CDR3 is made up of 15 amino acids. Trimming removed 4 bases from V and 6 bases from J; junction bases left unmatched: 6. As DNA, the CDR3 is TGTGCCAGTAGTAAGGGACAGGGAATTCCCGGGGAGCTGTTTTTT. It yields the protein CASSKGQGIPGELFF.

The chain recombines TRBV11-2 with TRBJ1-1; 9 nucleotides agree with TRBD1. This CDR3 contains 15 residues. Trimming at V came to 5 bases and at J to 6 bases, leaving 10 bases not matched to a gene. CDR1 is SGHAT and CDR2 is FQNNGV in the germline V gene. The CDR3 DNA follows: TGTGCCAGCAGCCTTGCTACAGGGGGCTCCCCTGAAGCTTTCTTT. Translating gives CASSLATGGSPEAFF.

For this clone: Other DNA sequences in this sample translate to the same CDR3. The V call is TRBV7-9, the J call TRBJ1-6; the D is unclear. This CDR3 is 16 amino acids long. Germline V lookup: CDR1 SEHNR, CDR2 FQNEAQ (reference sequence). V lost 5 bases, J lost 9 bases, and 20 bases lay in between. CDR3 nucleotides: TGTGCCAGCAGCCCTTGGACGGGGATCGGTGCTTCACCCCTCCACTTT. It yields the protein CASSPWTGIGASPLHF. The variable domain in full, completed from reference TRBV7-9 and TRBJ1-6, reads DTGVSQNPRHKITKRGQNVTFRCDPISEHNRLYWYRQTLGQGPEFLTYFQNEAQLEKSRLLSDRFSAERPKGSFSTLEIQRTEQGDSAMYLCASSPWTGIGASPLHFGNGTRLTVT.

The V and J genes are TRBV21-1 and TRBJ1-1; TRBD1, the table's D call, was not compared with the DNA. TRBV21-1 is a pseudogene locus. The CDR3 is 17 amino acids. The CDR3 DNA follows: TGTGCCAGCAGGGATCCTTCCGGCAGGGGGGAAAGCACTGAAGCTTTCTTT. Translating it yields CASRDPSGRGESTEAFF.

This clone was counted between two and nine times. The rearrangement uses TRBV4-1 and TRBJ1-5; TRBD1 aligns across 9 bases. J lost 2 bases, V lost 1 base, and 9 bases had no gene match. This CDR3 is 18 amino acids long. CDR1 MGHRA and CDR2 YSYEKL come from the germline V gene. The CDR3 loop reads CASSQAGQGKGGNQPQHF. The CDR3 DNA reads as TGCGCCAGCAGCCAAGCGGGACAGGGAAAGGGGGGCAATCAGCCCCAGCATTTT.

This chain connects TRBV6-5 to TRBJ1-4, with 7 bases fitting TRBD1. CDR1 and CDR2 from the germline V gene are MNHEY and SVGAGI. The CDR3 covers 14 residues. After removal of 6 bases from V and 8 bases from J, the junction contained 9 bases not matched to a gene. CDR3 in amino acids: CASRKTGPGEKLFF. The CDR3 DNA follows: TGTGCCAGCAGAAAGACAGGGCCTGGCGAAAAACTGTTTTTT.

The V call is TRBV12-5, the J call TRBJ1-5; 7 bases are shared with TRBD1. CDR1 and CDR2 from the germline V gene are LGHNT and FRNRAP. This CDR3 spans 14 amino acids. V shed 5 bases and J 9 bases; nucleotides not matched to a gene: 10. The CDR3 loop reads CASGIGTATGPQHF. The CDR3 nucleotides read TGTGCTAGTGGTATAGGGACAGCCACTGGGCCCCAGCATTTT.

This chain connects TRBV5-6 to TRBJ1-1; D is uncertain. The CDR3 is 16 residues long. Germline assignment: CDR1 SGHDT and CDR2 YYEEEE. Trimming left V 2 bases short and J 1 base short, with 15 bases between. The CDR3 DNA sequence: TGTGCCAGCAGCTTCCTCGTGGGCGACCGGAACACTGAAGCTTTCTTT. This translates into CASSFLVGDRNTEAFF.

V and J are TRBV11-2 and TRBJ1-6, with D uncertain. Trimming took 5 bases from V and 11 from J, leaving 13 bases between them. This CDR3 has 13 residues. Germline-derived CDR1 and CDR2 are SGHAT and FQNNGV. CDR3 in DNA: TGTGCCAGCAGCAGCTCCCCTCAGGCACCCCTCCACTTT. This gives the protein CASSSSPQAPLHF.

V and J are TRBV7-2 and TRBJ2-2, with a weak D call TRBD2 (6 bases). Trimming cost V 1 base and J 7 bases, with 16 bases left between them. Germline lookup yields CDR1 SGHTA and CDR2 FQGNSA. CDR3 size: 16 residues. CDR3 bases: TGTGCCAGCAGCTTAGTGAGCGGTTTAGCGGTCGGGGAGCTGTTTTTT. Its protein is CASSLVSGLAVGELFF.

V and J are TRBV5-4 and TRBJ1-2; 11 bases match TRBD1. V was clipped by 7 bases and J by 5 bases; unmatched bases: 7. CDR1 and CDR2 from the germline V gene are SGHNT and YYREEE (reference sequence). The CDR3 runs to 14 residues. The CDR3 here is CASGRTGGEYGYTF. Here the CDR3 DNA reads TGTGCCAGCGGGAGGACAGGGGGCGAGTATGGCTACACCTTC.

In this sample, this clone turned up a few times. The chain is built from TRBV6-5 and TRBJ1-1; D may be TRBD1 (6 bases). The V end lost 6 bases, the J end lost 3 bases, and 8 bases lay between the germline ends. The CDR3 loop spans 12 amino acids. Germline-derived CDR1 and CDR2 are MNHEY and SVGAGI. CDR3 DNA sequence: TGTGCCAGCAGACAGGGCCACACTGAAGCTTTCTTT. Protein: CASRQGHTEAFF.

The chain carries TRBV6-5 and TRBJ1-2; perhaps TRBD1 as D (5 bases). The length of the CDR3 is 12 residues. CDR1 is MNHEY, CDR2 SVGAGI, per germline. Trimming left V 8 bases short and J 8 bases short, with 15 bases between. CDR3 sequence (DNA): TGTGCCAGCGAAAAGGGACTAGGGGGCTACACCTTC. Translated: CASEKGLGGYTF.

V gene TRBV18 combines with J gene TRBJ2-7; possibly TRBD1 for D (5 bases). The CDR3 runs 15 residues. Looked up from germline, CDR1 is KGHSH and CDR2 is LQKENI. V lost 3 bases to trimming and J lost 6 bases, with 18 bases between them. The CDR3 nucleotides are TGTGCCAGCTCACCGTTCTCAGGGCAGAACGGCGAGCAGTACTTC. Translated: CASSPFSGQNGEQYF.

As DNA, the CDR3 is TGTGCCAGCAGTCTACAGGTTACACCACCTTATGGCTACACCTTC. Amino acid sequence: CASSLQVTPPYGYTF. The rearrangement joins TRBV2 to TRBJ1-2; D is possibly TRBD1 (5 bases). CDR3 length: 15 amino acids. CDR1 is SNHLY and CDR2 is FYNNEI in the germline V gene. Trimming left V 5 bases short and J 5 bases short, with 18 bases between.

The CDR3 DNA reads as TGTGCCAGCAGCTTAGATCTCAGGATTCAGTACTTC. This translates into CASSLDLRIQYF. This rearrangement joins TRBV11-2 to TRBJ2-4; D gene unclear. CDR3 length equals 12 residues. Germline V lookup: CDR1 SGHAT, CDR2 FQNNGV. V was pared by 0 bases and J by 10 bases, with 7 bases between.

In this sample, this clone turned up a few times. The chain has TRBV13 and TRBJ2-4; 7 bases fit TRBD1. J was trimmed by 6 bases and V by 4 bases; bases with no gene match: 6. The CDR3 runs to 14 residues. Germline V lookup: CDR1 PRHDT, CDR2 FYEKMQ (reference sequence). The chain's CDR3 is CASSSRQGANIQYF. In nucleotides, the CDR3 is TGTGCCAGCAGCTCACGACAGGGAGCAAACATTCAGTACTTC.

J is TRBJ2-3 and V is TRBV6-1; 7 bases map to TRBD1. CDR1 and CDR2 from the germline V gene are MNHNS and SASEGT. V trimming: 5 bases; J trimming: 1 base; junction bases outside the gene matches: 6. CDR3 length: 15 residues. DNA for the CDR3: TGTGCCAGCAGTCAAAGGACAGGACGCACAGATACGCAGTATTTT. This translates into CASSQRTGRTDTQYF.

CDR3 amino acids: CASSLGGSGGETQYF. The CDR3 nucleotides read TGTGCCAGCAGCTTAGGAGGTAGCGGGGGTGAGACCCAGTACTTC. The rearrangement links TRBV7-2 to TRBJ2-5; 9 bases are shared with TRBD2. The junction had 5 bases not matched to a gene; V was cut back by 1 base and J by 5 bases. Germline loops: CDR1 SGHTA, CDR2 FQGNSA. This CDR3 contains 15 residues.

The genes are TRBV7-9 and TRBJ2-5; 7 positions agree with TRBD2. Germline lookup yields CDR1 SEHNR and CDR2 FQNEAQ (reference sequence). CDR3 length: 16 amino acids. The V and J ends lost 4 bases and 3 bases, in that order; junction bases with no gene match: 11. The CDR3 DNA follows: TGTGCCAGCAGCTCCGGGCCAGCGGGGATGAAAGAGACCCAGTACTTC. Translation gives CASSSGPAGMKETQYF.

This clone was seen only once. This chain joins TRBV10-1 and TRBJ1-1; D unclear. V lost 0 bases, J lost 5 bases, and 10 bases lay in between. The CDR3 is 14 amino acids. CDR1 is WNHNN, CDR2 SYGVQD, per germline (reference sequence). CDR3 residues: CASSESRLGTEAFF. CDR3 coding DNA: TGCGCCAGCAGTGAGTCTCGACTTGGGACTGAAGCTTTCTTT.

The gene calls are TRBV27 and TRBJ1-6; 7 bases fit TRBD1. CDR3 length: 13 residues. Trimming removed 6 bases from V and 7 bases from J; junction bases left unmatched: 3. Germline CDR1 is MNHEY and CDR2 is SMNVEV (reference sequence). CDR3 bases: TGTGCCAGCAGACAGGGGAGGAATTCACCCCTCCACTTT. Translating gives CASRQGRNSPLHF.

V and J are TRBV5-5 and TRBJ2-5; possibly TRBD2 for D (6 bases). CDR3 length equals 15 residues. Trimming took off 7 bases at V and 0 bases at J, with 16 bases between the two ends. Germline CDR1 reads SGHKS; CDR2 reads YYEKEE (reference sequence). CDR3: CASSVGGLYQETQYF. The CDR3 bases are TGTGCCAGCTCCGTCGGGGGACTCTACCAAGAGACCCAGTACTTC.

The chain recombines TRBV6-1 with TRBJ2-3; a possible D gene is TRBD2 (7 bases). The V gene's germline CDR1 is MNHNS and CDR2 SASEGT. The V gene lost 4 bases and the J gene lost 5 bases, with 16 bases spanning the gap. This CDR3 has 15 residues. CDR3 bases: TGTGCCAGCAGTGTAGGTGGGGGGGCGAGAGATACGCAGTATTTT. Translation gives CASSVGGGARDTQYF.

This chain joins TRBV6-1 and TRBJ1-1, with TRBD1 identical over 7 bases. CDR1 is MNHNS and CDR2 is SASEGT in the germline V gene. There are 14 residues in the CDR3. V lost 0 bases to trimming and J lost 4 bases; unmatched junction nucleotides: 2. The CDR3 sequence is CASSEAGGRTEAFF. The CDR3 bases are TGTGCCAGCAGTGAAGCAGGGGGCCGCACTGAAGCTTTCTTT.

The chain carries TRBV9 and TRBJ2-3, with a weak D call TRBD1 (5 bases). The CDR3 is 15 residues long. CDR1 is SGDLS, CDR2 YYNGEE, per germline. The ends were cut back, 4 bases at V and 2 bases at J, with 14 bases in the middle. The DNA of the CDR3 is TGTGCCAGCAGCCCTGGGGCAGGGAACACAGATACGCAGTATTTT. Protein: CASSPGAGNTDTQYF.

The chain joins TRBV7-9 to TRBJ2-3, with D perhaps matching TRBD2 (7 bases). The V end lost 11 bases, the J end lost 2 bases, and 14 bases lay between the germline ends. The CDR3 covers 13 residues. The V gene's germline CDR1 is SEHNR and CDR2 FQNEAQ (reference sequence). This CDR3 reads CAGRGAYTDTQYF. The CDR3 coding sequence is TGTGCCGGCCGGGGGGCCTACACAGATACGCAGTATTTT.